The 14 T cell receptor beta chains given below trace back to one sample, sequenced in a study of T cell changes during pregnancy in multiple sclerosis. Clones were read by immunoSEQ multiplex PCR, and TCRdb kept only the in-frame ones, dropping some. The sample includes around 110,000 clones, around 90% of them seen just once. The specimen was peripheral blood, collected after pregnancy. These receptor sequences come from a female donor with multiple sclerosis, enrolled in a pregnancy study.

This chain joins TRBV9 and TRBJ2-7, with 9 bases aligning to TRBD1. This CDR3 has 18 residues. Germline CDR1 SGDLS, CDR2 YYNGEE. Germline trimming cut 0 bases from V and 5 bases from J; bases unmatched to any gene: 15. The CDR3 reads CASSVATGTGLSQDEQYF. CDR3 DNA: TGTGCCAGCAGCGTAGCGACCGGGACAGGGCTGTCCCAGGACGAGCAGTACTTC.

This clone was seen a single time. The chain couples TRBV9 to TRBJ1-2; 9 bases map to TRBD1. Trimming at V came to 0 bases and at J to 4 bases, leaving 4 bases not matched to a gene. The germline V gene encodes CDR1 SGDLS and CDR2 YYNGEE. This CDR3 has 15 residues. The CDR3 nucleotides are TGTGCCAGCAGCGTAGGGACAGGGGTCGGCTATGGCTACACCTTC. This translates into CASSVGTGVGYGYTF.

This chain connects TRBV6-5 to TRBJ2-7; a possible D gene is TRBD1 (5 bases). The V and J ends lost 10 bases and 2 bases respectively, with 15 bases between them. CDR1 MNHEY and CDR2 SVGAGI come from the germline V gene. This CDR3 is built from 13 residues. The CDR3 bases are TGTGCCACCCAAGGGCCAGGGACCTACGAGCAGTACTTC. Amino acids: CATQGPGTYEQYF.

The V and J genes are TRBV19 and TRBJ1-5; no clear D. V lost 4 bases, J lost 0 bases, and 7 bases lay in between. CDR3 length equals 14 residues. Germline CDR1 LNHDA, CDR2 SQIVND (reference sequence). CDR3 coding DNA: TGTGCCAGTAGTACCACCTATAGCAATCAGCCCCAGCATTTT. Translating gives CASSTTYSNQPQHF.

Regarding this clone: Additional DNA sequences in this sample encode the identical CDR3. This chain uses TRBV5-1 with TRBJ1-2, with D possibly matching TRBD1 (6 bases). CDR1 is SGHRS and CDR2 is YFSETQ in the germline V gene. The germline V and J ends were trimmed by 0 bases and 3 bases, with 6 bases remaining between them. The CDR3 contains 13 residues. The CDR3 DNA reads TGCGCCAGCAGCTTGGACAGGGACTATGGCTACACCTTC. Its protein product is CASSLDRDYGYTF.

The CDR3 region is CASSYSPRQISYEQYF. The CDR3 nucleotides are TGTGCCAGCAGTTACTCGCCCAGACAGATATCCTACGAGCAGTACTTC. This sequence joins TRBV6-5 and TRBJ2-7; possible D gene TRBD1, 5 bases. This CDR3 is 16 amino acids long. From germline, CDR1 is MNHEY and CDR2 SVGAGI. Trimming shortened V by 0 bases and J by 1 base, and 13 bases separated the two germline ends.

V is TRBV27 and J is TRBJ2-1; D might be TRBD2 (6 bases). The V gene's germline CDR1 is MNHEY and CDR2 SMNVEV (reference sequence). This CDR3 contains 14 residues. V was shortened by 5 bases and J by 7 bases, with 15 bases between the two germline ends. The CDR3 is CASSIYRGWNEQFF. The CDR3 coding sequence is TGTGCCAGCAGTATCTACCGGGGGTGGAATGAGCAGTTCTTC.

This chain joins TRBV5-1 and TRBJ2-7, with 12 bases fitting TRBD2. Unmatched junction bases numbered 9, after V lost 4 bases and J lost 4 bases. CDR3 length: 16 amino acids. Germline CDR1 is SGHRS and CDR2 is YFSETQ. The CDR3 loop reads CASSPLAGTSGYEQYF. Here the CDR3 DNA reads TGCGCCAGCAGCCCCCTGGCCGGGACTAGCGGGTACGAGCAGTACTTC.

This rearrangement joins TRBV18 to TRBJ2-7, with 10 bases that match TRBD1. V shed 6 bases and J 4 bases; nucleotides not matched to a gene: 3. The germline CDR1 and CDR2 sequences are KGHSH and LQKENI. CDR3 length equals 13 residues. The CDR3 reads CASSGTGDYEQYF. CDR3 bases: TGTGCCAGCTCCGGGACAGGGGATTACGAGCAGTACTTC.

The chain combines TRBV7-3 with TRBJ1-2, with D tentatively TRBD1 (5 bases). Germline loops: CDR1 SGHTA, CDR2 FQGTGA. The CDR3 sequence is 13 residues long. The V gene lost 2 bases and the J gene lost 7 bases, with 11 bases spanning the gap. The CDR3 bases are TGTGCCAGCAGCTTAGGGCTGGGGGGTGGCTACACCTTC. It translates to CASSLGLGGGYTF.

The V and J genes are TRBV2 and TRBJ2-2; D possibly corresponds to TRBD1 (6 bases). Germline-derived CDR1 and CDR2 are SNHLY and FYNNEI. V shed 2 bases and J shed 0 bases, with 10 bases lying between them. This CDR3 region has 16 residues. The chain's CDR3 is CASSEMGATNTGELFF. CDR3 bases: TGTGCCAGCAGTGAAATGGGGGCTACGAACACCGGGGAGCTGTTTTTT.

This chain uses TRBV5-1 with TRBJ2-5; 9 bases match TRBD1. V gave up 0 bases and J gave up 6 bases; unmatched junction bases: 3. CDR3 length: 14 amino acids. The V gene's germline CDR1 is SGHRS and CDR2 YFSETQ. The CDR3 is CASSLGQGVKTQYF. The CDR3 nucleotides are TGCGCCAGCAGCTTGGGACAGGGGGTAAAGACCCAGTACTTC.

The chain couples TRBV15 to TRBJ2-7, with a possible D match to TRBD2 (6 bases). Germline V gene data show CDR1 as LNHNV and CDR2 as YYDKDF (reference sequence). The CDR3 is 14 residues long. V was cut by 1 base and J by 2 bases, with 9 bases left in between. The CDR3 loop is CATSRVGGPYEQYF. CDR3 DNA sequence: TGTGCCACCAGCAGAGTGGGGGGACCCTACGAGCAGTACTTC.

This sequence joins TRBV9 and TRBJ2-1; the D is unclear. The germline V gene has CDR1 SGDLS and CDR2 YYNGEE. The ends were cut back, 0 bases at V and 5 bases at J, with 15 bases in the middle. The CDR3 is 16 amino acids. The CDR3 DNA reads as TGTGCCAGCAGCGTAGCGGGTGCCCTTATTCACAATGAGCAGTTCTTC. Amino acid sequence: CASSVAGALIHNEQFF.